Below, 5 T cell receptor beta chains from the same sample are listed, as sequenced in a study of T cell repertoires in cytomegalovirus infection. TCRdb used MiXCR to reprocess the reads, holding one entry per CDR3 protein. The sample lists around 300,000 distinct CDR3 sequences; 9.5% were seen once. The sequenced material came from PBMCs. The receptors shown here come from a human donor in good health (CMV status not recorded). Some clones in this sample may be carry-over from other donors' samples.

The chain has TRBV4-3 and TRBJ1-2; D might be TRBD1 (5 bases). This CDR3 has 14 amino acids. Between the trimmed V and J ends, which lost 0 bases and 8 bases, there was a span of 13 bases. Germline CDR1 reads LGHNA; CDR2 reads YSLEER. CDR3 protein: CASSQDIRGLGYTF. The CDR3, as DNA: TGCGCCAGCAGCCAAGATATCCGGGGCTTAGGCTACACCTTC.

There are a few counts of this clonotype. The rearrangement uses TRBV11-3 and TRBJ1-1; D may be TRBD1 (6 bases). Germline loops: CDR1 SGHNT, CDR2 YENEEA. The CDR3 extends over 11 amino acids. CDR3 residues: CTWDKPTEAFF. In nucleotides, the CDR3 is TGTACCTGGGACAAACCCACTGAAGCTTTCTTT.

The sample holds many counts of this clonotype. J is TRBJ2-3 and V is TRBV7-9; D gene unclear. V was trimmed by 1 base and J by 4 bases, leaving 21 bases between them. The germline V gene encodes CDR1 SEHNR and CDR2 FQNEAQ (reference sequence). This CDR3 is 18 amino acids long. CDR3 in amino acids: CASSLGGYRRSWPDTQYF. The CDR3 DNA follows: TGTGCCAGCAGCTTAGGAGGCTACAGACGGAGTTGGCCAGATACGCAGTATTTT.

This clonotype has ten or more counts. The rearrangement links TRBV12-3 or TRBV12-4 to TRBJ2-7; no reliable D call. The CDR3 runs to 14 residues. V lost 5 bases and J lost 3, with 14 bases in between. The CDR3 loop is CASSPDSGIYEQYF. DNA of the CDR3: TGTGCCAGCAGTCCCGACTCAGGTATCTACGAGCAGTACTTC.

Within the sample, this clonotype is medium-sized. The J gene is TRBJ1-5, the V gene TRBV7-2, with D hard to call. Germline V CDR1 and CDR2: SGHTA, FQGNSA. The V end was cut by 5 bases, the J end by 4 bases, with 6 bases between. This CDR3 comprises 12 residues. CDR3: CASSLDNQPQHF. As DNA, the CDR3 is TGTGCCAGCAGCCTGGATAATCAGCCCCAGCATTTT.